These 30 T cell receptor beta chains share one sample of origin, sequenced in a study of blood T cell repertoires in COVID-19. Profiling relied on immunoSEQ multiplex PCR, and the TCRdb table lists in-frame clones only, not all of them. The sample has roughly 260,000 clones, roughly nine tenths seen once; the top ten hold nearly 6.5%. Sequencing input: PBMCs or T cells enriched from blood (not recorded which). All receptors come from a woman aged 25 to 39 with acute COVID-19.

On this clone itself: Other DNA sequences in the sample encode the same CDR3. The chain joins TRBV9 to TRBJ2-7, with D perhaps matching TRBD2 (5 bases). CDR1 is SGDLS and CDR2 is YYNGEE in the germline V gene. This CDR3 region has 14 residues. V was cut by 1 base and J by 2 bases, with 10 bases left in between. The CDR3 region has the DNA TGTGCCAGCAGCGTAACTGGACTGGCCTACGAGCAGTACTTC. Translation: CASSVTGLAYEQYF.

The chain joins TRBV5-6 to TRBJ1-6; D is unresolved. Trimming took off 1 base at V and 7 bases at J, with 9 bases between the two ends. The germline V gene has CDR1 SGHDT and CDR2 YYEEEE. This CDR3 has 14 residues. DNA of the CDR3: TGTGCCAGCAGCTTGACAGAACGGAATTCACCCCTCCACTTT. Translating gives CASSLTERNSPLHF.

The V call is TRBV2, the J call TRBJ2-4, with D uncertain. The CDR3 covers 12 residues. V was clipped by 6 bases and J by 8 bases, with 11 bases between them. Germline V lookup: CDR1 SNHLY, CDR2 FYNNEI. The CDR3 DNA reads TGTGCCAGCAGCGATGACAAGGACATTCAGTACTTC. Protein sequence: CASSDDKDIQYF.

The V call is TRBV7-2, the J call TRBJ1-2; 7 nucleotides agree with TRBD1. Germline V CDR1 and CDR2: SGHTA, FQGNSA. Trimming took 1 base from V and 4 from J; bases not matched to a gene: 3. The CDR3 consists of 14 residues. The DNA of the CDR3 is TGTGCCAGCAGCTTAGTTGGGACAGCCTATGGCTACACCTTC. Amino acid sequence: CASSLVGTAYGYTF.

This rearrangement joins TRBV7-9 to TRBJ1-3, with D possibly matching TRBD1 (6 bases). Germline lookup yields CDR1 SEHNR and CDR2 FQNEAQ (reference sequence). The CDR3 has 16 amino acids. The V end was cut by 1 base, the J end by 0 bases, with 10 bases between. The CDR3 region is CASSLETGLSGNTIYF. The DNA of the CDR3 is TGTGCCAGCAGCTTAGAGACAGGCCTCTCTGGAAACACCATATATTTT.

As DNA, the CDR3 is TGCGCCAGCATCTCTAGCGGGGGGGCTCGAGAGACCCAGTACTTC. Protein sequence: CASISSGGARETQYF. This sequence joins TRBV5-1 and TRBJ2-5; 12 bases fit TRBD2. J was trimmed by 4 bases and V by 6 bases; bases with no gene match: 7. The CDR3 runs 15 residues. Germline-derived CDR1 and CDR2 are SGHRS and YFSETQ. The full variable domain, completed using reference TRBV5-1 and TRBJ2-5, is KAGVTQTPRYLIKTRGQQVTLSCSPISGHRSVSWYQQTPGQGLQFLFEYFSETQRNKGNFPGRFSGRQFSNSRSEMNVSTLELGDSALYLCASISSGGARETQYFGPGTRLLVL.

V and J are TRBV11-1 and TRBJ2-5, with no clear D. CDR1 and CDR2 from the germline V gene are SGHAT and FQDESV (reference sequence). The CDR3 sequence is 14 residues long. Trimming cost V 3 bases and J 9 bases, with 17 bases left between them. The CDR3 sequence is CASSFETPSAPQYF. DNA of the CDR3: TGTGCCAGCAGCTTCGAGACTCCCTCAGCGCCCCAGTACTTC. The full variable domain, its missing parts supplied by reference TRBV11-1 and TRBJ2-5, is EAEVAQSPRYKITEKSQAVAFWCDPISGHATLYWYRQILGQGPELLVQFQDESVVDDSQLPKDRFSAERLKGVDSTLKIQPAELGDSAMYLCASSFETPSAPQYFGPGTRLLVL.

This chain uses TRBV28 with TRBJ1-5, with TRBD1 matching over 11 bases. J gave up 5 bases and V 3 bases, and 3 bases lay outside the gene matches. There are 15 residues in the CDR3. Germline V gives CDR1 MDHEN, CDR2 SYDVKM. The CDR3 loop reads CASSFSDRGHQPQHF. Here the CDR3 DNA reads TGTGCCAGCAGTTTTTCGGACAGGGGGCATCAGCCCCAGCATTTT.

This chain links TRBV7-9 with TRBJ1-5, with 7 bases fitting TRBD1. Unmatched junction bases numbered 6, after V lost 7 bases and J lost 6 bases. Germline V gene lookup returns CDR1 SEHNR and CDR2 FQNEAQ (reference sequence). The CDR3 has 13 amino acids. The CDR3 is CASTATGSQPQHF. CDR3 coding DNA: TGTGCCAGCACCGCGACAGGGTCTCAGCCCCAGCATTTT.

The CDR3 nucleotides read TGCGCCAGCAGACACGGGACAGGAGGCAATCAGCCCCAGCATTTT. Its translation: CASRHGTGGNQPQHF. The J gene is TRBJ1-5, the V gene TRBV10-2; 8 bases align to TRBD1. The length of the CDR3 is 15 residues. Germline CDR1 WSHSY, CDR2 SAAADI. Trimming removed 6 bases from V and 2 bases from J; junction bases left unmatched: 6.

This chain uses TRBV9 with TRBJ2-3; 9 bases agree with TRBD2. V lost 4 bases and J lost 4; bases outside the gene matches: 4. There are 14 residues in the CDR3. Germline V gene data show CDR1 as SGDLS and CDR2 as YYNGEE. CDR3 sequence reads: CASSTRLAADTQYF. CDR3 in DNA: TGTGCCAGCAGCACCCGACTAGCGGCAGATACGCAGTATTTT.

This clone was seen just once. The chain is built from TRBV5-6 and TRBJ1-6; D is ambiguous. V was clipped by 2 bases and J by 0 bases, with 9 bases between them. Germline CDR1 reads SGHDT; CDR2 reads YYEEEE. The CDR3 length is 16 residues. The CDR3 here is CASSFFESSYNSPLHF. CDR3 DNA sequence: TGTGCCAGCAGCTTCTTTGAGAGCTCCTATAATTCACCCCTCCACTTT.

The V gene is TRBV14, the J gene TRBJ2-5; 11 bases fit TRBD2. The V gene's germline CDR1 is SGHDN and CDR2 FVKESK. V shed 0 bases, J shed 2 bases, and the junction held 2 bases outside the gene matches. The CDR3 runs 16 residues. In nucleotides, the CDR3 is TGTGCCAGCAGCCAAGAAAGACTAGCGGGGCAAGAGACCCAGTACTTC. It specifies CASSQERLAGQETQYF.

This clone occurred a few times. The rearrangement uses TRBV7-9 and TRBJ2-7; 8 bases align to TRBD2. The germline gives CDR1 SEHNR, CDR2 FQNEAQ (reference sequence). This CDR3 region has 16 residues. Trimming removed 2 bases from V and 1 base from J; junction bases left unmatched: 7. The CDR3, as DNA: TGTGCCAGCAGCTTAACGGCAGTAGCGGGGTCCTACGAGCAGTACTTC. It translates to CASSLTAVAGSYEQYF.

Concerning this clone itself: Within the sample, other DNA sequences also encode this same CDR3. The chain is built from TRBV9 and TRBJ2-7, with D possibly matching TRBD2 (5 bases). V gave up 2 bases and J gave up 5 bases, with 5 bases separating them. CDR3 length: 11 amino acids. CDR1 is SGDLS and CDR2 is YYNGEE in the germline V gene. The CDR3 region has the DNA TGTGCCAGCAGCGTCGGGGACGAGCAGTACTTC. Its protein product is CASSVGDEQYF. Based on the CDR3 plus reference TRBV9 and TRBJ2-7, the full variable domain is DSGVTQTPKHLITATGQRVTLRCSPRSGDLSVYWYQQSLDQGLQFLIQYYNGEERAKGNILERFSAQQFPDLHSELNLSSLELGDSALYFCASSVGDEQYFGPGTRLTVT.

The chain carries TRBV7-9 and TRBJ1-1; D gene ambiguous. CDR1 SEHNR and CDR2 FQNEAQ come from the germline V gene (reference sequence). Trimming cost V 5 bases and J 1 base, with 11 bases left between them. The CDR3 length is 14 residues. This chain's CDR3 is CASSQFSENTEAFF. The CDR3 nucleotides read TGTGCCAGCAGCCAATTCAGCGAGAACACTGAAGCTTTCTTT. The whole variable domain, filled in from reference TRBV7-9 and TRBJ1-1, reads DTGVSQNPRHKITKRGQNVTFRCDPISEHNRLYWYRQTLGQGPEFLTYFQNEAQLEKSRLLSDRFSAERPKGSFSTLEIQRTEQGDSAMYLCASSQFSENTEAFFGQGTRLTVV.

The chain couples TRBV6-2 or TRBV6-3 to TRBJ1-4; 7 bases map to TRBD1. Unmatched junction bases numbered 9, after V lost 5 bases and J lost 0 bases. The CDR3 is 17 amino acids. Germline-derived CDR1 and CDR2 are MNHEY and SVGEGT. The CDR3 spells CASSNRQGTTTNEKLFF. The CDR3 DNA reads TGTGCCAGCAGTAACCGACAGGGTACAACAACTAATGAAAAACTGTTTTTT.

The CDR3 spells CASSTDRGLHGYTF. DNA for the CDR3: TGTGCCAGTAGTACGGACAGGGGGCTTCACGGCTACACCTTC. This rearrangement joins TRBV19 to TRBJ1-2, with 11 bases matching TRBD1. Germline CDR1 LNHDA, CDR2 SQIVND (reference sequence). Trimming took 4 bases from V and 8 from J; bases not matched to a gene: 6. The CDR3 sequence is 14 residues long.

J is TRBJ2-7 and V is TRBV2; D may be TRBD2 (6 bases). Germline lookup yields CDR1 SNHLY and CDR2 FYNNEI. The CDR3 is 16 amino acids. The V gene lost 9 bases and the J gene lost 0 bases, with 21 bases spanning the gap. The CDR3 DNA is TGTGCCAGTCACAACGGTAGGGGACTGGTCTCCTACGAGCAGTACTTC. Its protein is CASHNGRGLVSYEQYF.

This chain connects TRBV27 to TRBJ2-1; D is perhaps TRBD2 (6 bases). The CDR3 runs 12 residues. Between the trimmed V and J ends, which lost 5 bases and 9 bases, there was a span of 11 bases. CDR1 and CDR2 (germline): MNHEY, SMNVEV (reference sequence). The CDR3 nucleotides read TGTGCCAGCAGTAGCGGGCGGGTTGAGCAGTTCTTC. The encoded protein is CASSSGRVEQFF.

This CDR3 reads CASSPGHSETQYF. CDR3 bases: TGTGCCAGCAGCCCCGGACACTCGGAGACCCAGTACTTC. V and J are TRBV11-2 and TRBJ2-5; D is possibly TRBD1 (5 bases). V was cut by 5 bases and J by 5 bases, with 12 bases left in between. The germline gives CDR1 SGHAT, CDR2 FQNNGV. The CDR3 is made up of 13 amino acids.

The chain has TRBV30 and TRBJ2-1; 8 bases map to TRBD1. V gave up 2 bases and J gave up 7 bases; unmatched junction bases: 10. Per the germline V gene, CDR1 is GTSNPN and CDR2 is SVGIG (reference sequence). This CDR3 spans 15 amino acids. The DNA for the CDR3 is TGTGCCTGGAGTATTTGGGCAGGGGGCAGGAATGAGCAGTTCTTC. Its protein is CAWSIWAGGRNEQFF. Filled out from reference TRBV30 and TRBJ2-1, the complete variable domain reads SQTIHQWPATLVQPVGSPLSLECTVEGTSNPNLYWYRQAAGRGLQLLFYSVGIGQISSEVPQNLSASRPQDRQFILSSKKLLLSDSGFYLCAWSIWAGGRNEQFFGPGTRLTVL.

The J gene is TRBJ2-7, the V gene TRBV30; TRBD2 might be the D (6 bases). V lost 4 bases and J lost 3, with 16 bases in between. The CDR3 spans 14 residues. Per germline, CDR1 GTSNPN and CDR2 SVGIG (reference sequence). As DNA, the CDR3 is TGTGCCTGGACCGGGACTGACTCCTACTACGAGCAGTACTTC. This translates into CAWTGTDSYYEQYF. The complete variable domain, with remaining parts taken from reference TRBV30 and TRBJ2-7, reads SQTIHQWPATLVQPVGSPLSLECTVEGTSNPNLYWYRQAAGRGLQLLFYSVGIGQISSEVPQNLSASRPQDRQFILSSKKLLLSDSGFYLCAWTGTDSYYEQYFGPGTRLTVT.

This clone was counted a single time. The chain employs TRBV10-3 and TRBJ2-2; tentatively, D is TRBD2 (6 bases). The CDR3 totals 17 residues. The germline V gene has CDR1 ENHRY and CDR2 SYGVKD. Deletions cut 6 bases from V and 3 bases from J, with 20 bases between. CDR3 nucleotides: TGTGCCATCAGGGCCCCGCAGGGAATAGCGGACACCGGGGAGCTGTTTTTT. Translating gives CAIRAPQGIADTGELFF.

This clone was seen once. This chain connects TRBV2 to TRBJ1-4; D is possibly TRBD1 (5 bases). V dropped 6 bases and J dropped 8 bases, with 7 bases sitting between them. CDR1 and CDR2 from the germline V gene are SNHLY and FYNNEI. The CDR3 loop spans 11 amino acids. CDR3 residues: CASRGGEKLFF. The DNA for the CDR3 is TGTGCCAGCAGGGGGGGAGAAAAACTGTTTTTT. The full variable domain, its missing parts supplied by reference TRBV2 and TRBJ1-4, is EPEVTQTPSHQVTQMGQEVILRCVPISNHLYFYWYRQILGQKVEFLVSFYNNEISEKSEIFDDQFSVERPDGSNFTLKIRSTKLEDSAMYFCASRGGEKLFFGSGTQLSVL.

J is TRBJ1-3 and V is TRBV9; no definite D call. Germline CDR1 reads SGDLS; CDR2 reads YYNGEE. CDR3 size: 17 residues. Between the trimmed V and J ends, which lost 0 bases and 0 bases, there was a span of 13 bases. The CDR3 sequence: CASSVGWASHSGNTIYF. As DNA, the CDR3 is TGTGCCAGCAGCGTAGGTTGGGCGTCGCACTCTGGAAACACCATATATTTT.

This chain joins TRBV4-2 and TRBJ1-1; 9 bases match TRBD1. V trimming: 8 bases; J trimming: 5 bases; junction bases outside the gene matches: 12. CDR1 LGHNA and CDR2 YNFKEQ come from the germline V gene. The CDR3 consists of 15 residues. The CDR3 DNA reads TGTGCCAGCTTACCGGGACAGGGACCTCAAACTGAAGCTTTCTTT. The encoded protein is CASLPGQGPQTEAFF.

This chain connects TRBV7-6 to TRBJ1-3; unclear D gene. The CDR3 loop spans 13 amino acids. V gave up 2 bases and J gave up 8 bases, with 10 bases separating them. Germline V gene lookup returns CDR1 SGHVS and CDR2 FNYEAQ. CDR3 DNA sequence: TGTGCCAGCAGCTTACAATGGAGCCACACCATATATTTT. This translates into CASSLQWSHTIYF.

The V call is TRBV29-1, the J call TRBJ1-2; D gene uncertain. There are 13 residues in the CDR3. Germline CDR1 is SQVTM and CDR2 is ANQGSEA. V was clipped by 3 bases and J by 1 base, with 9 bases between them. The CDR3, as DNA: TGCAGCGTTGAGTCTATGGTTAACTATGGCTACACCTTC. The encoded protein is CSVESMVNYGYTF.

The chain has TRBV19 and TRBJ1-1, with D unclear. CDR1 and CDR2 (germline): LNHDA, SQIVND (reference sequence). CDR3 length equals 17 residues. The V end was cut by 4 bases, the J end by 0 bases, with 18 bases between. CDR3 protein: CASSTRLGPGLNTEAFF. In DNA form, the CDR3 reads TGTGCCAGTAGTACCCGGTTGGGTCCAGGATTGAACACTGAAGCTTTCTTT.